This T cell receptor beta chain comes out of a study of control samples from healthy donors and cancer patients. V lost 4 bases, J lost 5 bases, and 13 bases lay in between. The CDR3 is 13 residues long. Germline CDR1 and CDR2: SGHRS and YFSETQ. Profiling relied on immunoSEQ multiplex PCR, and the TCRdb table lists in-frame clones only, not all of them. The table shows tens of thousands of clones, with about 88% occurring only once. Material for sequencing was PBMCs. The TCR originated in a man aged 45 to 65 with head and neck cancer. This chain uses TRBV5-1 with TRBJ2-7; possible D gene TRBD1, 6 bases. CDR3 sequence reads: CASSAAQGDEQYF. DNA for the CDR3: TGCGCCAGCAGCGCCGCACAGGGTGACGAGCAGTACTTC.